These 30 T cell receptor beta chains were all obtained from the same sample, sequenced in a study of technical replicates of blood from a handful of donors. Assay used: immunoSEQ multiplex PCR; TCRdb lists only in-frame clones, some missing. The sample yields almost 85,000 clones, approximately 97% seen once. Sequencing was done on a sample of T cells isolated from PBMCs. These receptors originate from a human donor in good health.

The V gene is TRBV5-8, the J gene TRBJ1-2, with TRBD1 as a possible D gene (6 bases). The germline CDR1 and CDR2 sequences are SGHTS and YDEGEE. V lost 3 bases, J lost 6 bases, and 15 bases lay in between. The CDR3 is made up of 14 amino acids. The CDR3 DNA sequence: TGTGCCAGCAGCTCCGACAGGACAGTCGATGGCTACACCTTC. This gives the protein CASSSDRTVDGYTF.

This clone came up once. This chain uses TRBV9 with TRBJ1-2, with a tentative D call TRBD1 (5 bases). Germline-derived CDR1 and CDR2 are SGDLS and YYNGEE. CDR3 length: 13 residues. V was cut by 1 base and J by 5 bases, with 9 bases left in between. The CDR3 sequence: CASSVTGEYGYTF. The CDR3 DNA sequence: TGTGCCAGCAGCGTAACAGGAGAATATGGCTACACCTTC.

The V and J genes are TRBV7-9 and TRBJ2-7, with TRBD2 as a possible D gene (6 bases). In germline, CDR1 is SEHNR, CDR2 FQNEAQ (reference sequence). Trimming cost V 0 bases and J 5 bases, with 11 bases left between them. The CDR3 runs 14 residues. In DNA, the CDR3 is TGTGCCAGCAGCTTAGCGCTCAGACTAGACGAGCAGTACTTC. It encodes CASSLALRLDEQYF.

In this sample, this clone turned up once. This chain connects TRBV28 to TRBJ2-7, with a weak D call TRBD1 (6 bases). The CDR3 runs 19 residues. Germline assignment: CDR1 MDHEN and CDR2 SYDVKM. With 3 bases removed from V and 2 bases from J, the gap between germline ends came to 26 bases. The CDR3 region is CASSLSLGAGTRMTYEQYF. In DNA, the CDR3 is TGTGCCAGCAGTTTGAGCCTGGGGGCCGGGACAAGGATGACCTACGAGCAGTACTTC.

This chain joins TRBV10-3 and TRBJ1-2; 7 nucleotides agree with TRBD1. The CDR3 runs to 13 residues. The germline V gene encodes CDR1 ENHRY and CDR2 SYGVKD. V was pared by 2 bases and J by 6 bases, with 3 bases of the junction left unmatched. This CDR3 reads CAISETDRHGYTF. CDR3 sequence (DNA): TGTGCCATCAGTGAGACGGACAGGCATGGCTACACCTTC.

The chain combines TRBV5-1 with TRBJ2-2; a possible D gene is TRBD1 (5 bases). The V and J ends lost 2 bases and 0 bases respectively, with 11 bases between them. In germline, CDR1 is SGHRS, CDR2 YFSETQ. The CDR3 is made up of 16 amino acids. Here the CDR3 reads CASSFFGATNTGELFF. CDR3 sequence (DNA): TGCGCCAGCAGCTTTTTTGGGGCGACGAACACCGGGGAGCTGTTTTTT.

The V and J genes are TRBV7-8 and TRBJ2-6; D gene unclear. There are 17 residues in the CDR3. V gave up 7 bases and J gave up 2 bases, with 18 bases separating them. Germline V gene sequence: CDR1 SGHVS, CDR2 FQNEAQ. CDR3 DNA sequence: TGTGCCAGCATCGTAAATCCCACATCTCCTGGGGCCAACGTCCTGACTTTC. Translation gives CASIVNPTSPGANVLTF.

This clone was recorded once. The CDR3 nucleotides read TGCGCCAGCAGCTTCCGCGCCGATACTAACTATGGCTACACCTTC. Its translation: CASSFRADTNYGYTF. The chain is built from TRBV5-1 and TRBJ1-2, with no clear D. The V and J ends lost 2 bases and 0 bases respectively, with 11 bases between them. Germline CDR1 reads SGHRS; CDR2 reads YFSETQ. The length of the CDR3 is 15 residues.

V usage is TRBV7-3 and J usage is TRBJ1-2; D unresolved. CDR3 size: 13 residues. V dropped 5 bases and J dropped 5 bases, with 12 bases sitting between them. Germline V gene lookup returns CDR1 SGHTA and CDR2 FQGTGA. CDR3 residues: CASSPSEGYGYTF. The CDR3 nucleotides are TGTGCCAGCAGCCCTAGCGAGGGTTATGGCTACACCTTC. Variable domain in full (rest from reference TRBV7-3 and TRBJ1-2): GAGVSQTPSNKVTEKGKYVELRCDPISGHTALYWYRQSLGQGPEFLIYFQGTGAADDSGLPNDRFFAVRPEGSVSTLKIQRTERGDSAVYLCASSPSEGYGYTFGSGTRLTVV.

V is TRBV19 and J is TRBJ2-7, with a tentative D call TRBD1 (5 bases). Between the trimmed V and J ends, which lost 5 bases and 2 bases, there was a span of 10 bases. Germline loops: CDR1 LNHDA, CDR2 SQIVND (reference sequence). The CDR3 covers 13 residues. The CDR3 DNA follows: TGTGCCAGTAGTGAACAGGCCACCTACGAGCAGTACTTC. It yields the protein CASSEQATYEQYF.

The V and J genes are TRBV11-2 and TRBJ2-1, with a tentative D call TRBD2 (6 bases). Trimming cost V 5 bases and J 9 bases, with 11 bases left between them. This CDR3 spans 12 amino acids. Germline-derived CDR1 and CDR2 are SGHAT and FQNNGV. CDR3 DNA: TGTGCCAGCAGCCGATCTAGCGCTGAGCAGTTCTTC. It yields the protein CASSRSSAEQFF.

This clone appeared once. The chain's CDR3 is CASSPDRGRDYEQYF. In nucleotides, the CDR3 is TGTGCCAGCAGCCCCGACAGGGGGCGGGACTACGAGCAGTACTTC. The J gene is TRBJ2-7, the V gene TRBV5-4, with 10 bases lining up with TRBD1. The CDR3 runs 15 residues. Germline V gives CDR1 SGHNT, CDR2 YYREEE (reference sequence). The junction had 7 bases not matched to a gene; V was cut back by 4 bases and J by 3 bases.

The J gene is TRBJ2-3, the V gene TRBV9; 8 bases are shared with TRBD2. The CDR3 sequence is 17 residues long. CDR1 is SGDLS and CDR2 is YYNGEE in the germline V gene. V was pared by 4 bases and J by 3 bases, with 13 bases of the junction left unmatched. CDR3 sequence (DNA): TGTGCCAGCAGCCTTAAAGCGGGGGCGACTAGGACAGATACGCAGTATTTT. Its translation: CASSLKAGATRTDTQYF.

The chain is built from TRBV10-1 and TRBJ1-5, with D perhaps TRBD1 (5 bases). Trimming cost V 6 bases and J 4 bases, with 13 bases left between them. In germline, CDR1 is WNHNN, CDR2 SYGVQD (reference sequence). The CDR3 sequence is 14 residues long. DNA for the CDR3: TGCGCCAGCAGCCGAGGATCAGGGAATCAGCCCCAGCATTTT. Amino acid sequence: CASSRGSGNQPQHF.

CDR3 loop: CASSQERGQGHTEAFF. Here the CDR3 DNA reads TGCGCCAGCAGCCAAGAGAGGGGGCAGGGGCACACTGAAGCTTTCTTT. The chain uses TRBV4-1 and TRBJ1-1; 7 bases align to TRBD1. Looked up from germline, CDR1 is MGHRA and CDR2 is YSYEKL. V was pared by 0 bases and J by 3 bases, with 7 bases of the junction left unmatched. The CDR3 length is 16 residues.

The V and J genes are TRBV6-4 and TRBJ1-2; TRBD1 aligns across 7 bases. After removal of 10 bases from V and 4 bases from J, the junction contained 6 bases not matched to a gene. CDR1 and CDR2 (germline): MRHNA, SNTAGT. The CDR3 runs to 12 residues. CDR3 coding DNA: TGTGCCACCAGGACAGGAGCCTATGGCTACACCTTC. Translating it yields CATRTGAYGYTF.

The chain carries TRBV2 and TRBJ1-1; D not resolved. CDR3 length: 13 amino acids. V was cut by 6 bases and J by 10 bases, with 18 bases left in between. Germline V gene sequence: CDR1 SNHLY, CDR2 FYNNEI. The CDR3 coding sequence is TGTGCCAGCAGGGGCAGAGGACTTCTGGGAGCTTTCTTT. It yields the protein CASRGRGLLGAFF.

The chain is built from TRBV28 and TRBJ2-7, with 8 nucleotides matching TRBD1. The germline CDR1 and CDR2 sequences are MDHEN and SYDVKM. The junction had 6 bases not matched to a gene; V was cut back by 6 bases and J by 5 bases. This CDR3 is built from 13 residues. The CDR3: CASRDRGGDEQYF. The CDR3 DNA sequence: TGTGCCAGCAGAGACAGGGGTGGGGACGAGCAGTACTTC.

This chain links TRBV4-1 with TRBJ2-5; 7 bases map to TRBD1. Looked up from germline, CDR1 is MGHRA and CDR2 is YSYEKL. This CDR3 comprises 14 residues. V gave up 1 base and J gave up 5 bases; unmatched junction bases: 4. This CDR3 is CASSQVRGQETQYF. CDR3 coding DNA: TGCGCCAGCAGCCAAGTACGGGGACAGGAGACCCAGTACTTC.

On this clone: In the same sample, other DNA sequences code for this CDR3. CDR3 loop: CASSYRGWTEAFF. CDR3 coding DNA: TGTGCCAGCAGTTATCGAGGGTGGACTGAAGCTTTCTTT. The J gene is TRBJ1-1, the V gene TRBV6-5; no clear D gene. Per germline, CDR1 MNHEY and CDR2 SVGAGI. V was trimmed by 3 bases and J by 5 bases, leaving 10 bases between them. The CDR3 length is 13 residues.

This chain links TRBV5-6 with TRBJ2-1, with 8 bases aligning to TRBD2. Trimming cost V 0 bases and J 4 bases; bases outside gene matches: 6. Germline CDR1 is SGHDT and CDR2 is YYEEEE. This CDR3 has 16 residues. The CDR3 spells CASSLDRAGGYNEQFF. The CDR3 bases are TGTGCCAGCAGCTTGGATCGCGCGGGAGGATACAATGAGCAGTTCTTC.

The rearrangement uses TRBV7-9 and TRBJ2-1; a weak D match, TRBD1 (5 bases). There are 14 residues in the CDR3. The ends were cut back, 5 bases at V and 4 bases at J, with 12 bases in the middle. Per germline, CDR1 SEHNR and CDR2 FQNEAQ (reference sequence). CDR3 amino acids: CASSQDSIYNEQFF. In nucleotides, the CDR3 is TGTGCCAGCAGCCAAGACAGTATATACAATGAGCAGTTCTTC. Full variable domain (outside the CDR3, taken from reference TRBV7-9 and TRBJ2-1): DTGVSQNPRHKITKRGQNVTFRCDPISEHNRLYWYRQTLGQGPEFLTYFQNEAQLEKSRLLSDRFSAERPKGSFSTLEIQRTEQGDSAMYLCASSQDSIYNEQFFGPGTRLTVL.

The CDR3 region has the DNA TGTGCCAGCAGTGCCAGCGGGGGCTCCTACAATGAGCAGTTCTTC. As protein: CASSASGGSYNEQFF. The chain employs TRBV6-4 and TRBJ2-1, with TRBD2 identical over 8 bases. Germline CDR1 reads MRHNA; CDR2 reads SNTAGT. The length of the CDR3 is 15 residues. The V and J ends lost 4 bases and 0 bases, in that order; junction bases with no gene match: 2.

This clone was seen a single time. This chain joins TRBV21-1 and TRBJ2-5; TRBD1, the D gene given by the table, was not confirmed from the DNA. TRBV21-1 is noted as a pseudogene. The CDR3 runs 16 residues. CDR3 amino acids: CASSQPGRQIQETQYF. The CDR3 DNA follows: TGTGCCAGCAGCCAACCAGGCAGGCAAATCCAAGAGACCCAGTACTTC.

This clone was recorded once. This chain uses TRBV7-8 with TRBJ1-1, with D maybe TRBD1 (6 bases). Germline CDR1 SGHVS, CDR2 FQNEAQ. The germline V and J ends were trimmed by 0 bases and 7 bases, with 9 bases remaining between them. There are 13 residues in the CDR3. Here the CDR3 reads CASSLAVRGEAFF. The CDR3 DNA sequence: TGTGCCAGCAGCTTAGCGGTCAGGGGTGAAGCTTTCTTT.

This chain links TRBV14 with TRBJ2-7, with a tentative D call TRBD1 (6 bases). The CDR3 length is 16 residues. Germline CDR1 is SGHDN and CDR2 is FVKESK. Trimming left V 4 bases short and J 3 bases short, with 19 bases between. The CDR3 nucleotides are TGTGCCAGCAGCCCAACTCCGGACAGAGGAATCTACGAGCAGTACTTC. Its protein product is CASSPTPDRGIYEQYF. The full variable domain, completed using reference TRBV14 and TRBJ2-7, is EAGVTQFPSHSVIEKGQTVTLRCDPISGHDNLYWYRRVMGKEIKFLLHFVKESKQDESGMPNNRFLAERTGGTYSTLKVQPAELEDSGVYFCASSPTPDRGIYEQYFGPGTRLTVT.

The genes are TRBV7-8 and TRBJ2-1; 8 bases map to TRBD1. V was clipped by 4 bases and J by 1 base; unmatched bases: 0. This CDR3 region has 14 residues. Germline loops: CDR1 SGHVS, CDR2 FQNEAQ. The CDR3 is CASSYRGSYNEQFF. The DNA of the CDR3 is TGTGCCAGCAGCTACAGGGGGTCCTACAATGAGCAGTTCTTC.

The chain combines TRBV5-6 with TRBJ1-1; D possibly corresponds to TRBD1 (6 bases). The germline V gene has CDR1 SGHDT and CDR2 YYEEEE. The V and J ends lost 6 bases and 0 bases respectively, with 15 bases between them. The CDR3 sequence is 15 residues long. In DNA form, the CDR3 reads TGTGCCAGCAACCTCCCAGGGGCCTTGAACACTGAAGCTTTCTTT. It yields the protein CASNLPGALNTEAFF.

The chain employs TRBV12-1 and TRBJ2-1; the D call in the table, TRBD2, was not verified against the DNA. TRBV12-1 is reported as a pseudogene. This CDR3 spans 15 amino acids. The CDR3 region is CASSLGLAGGDEQFF. The CDR3 coding sequence is TGTGCCAGCAGCCTCGGGCTAGCGGGAGGCGATGAGCAGTTCTTC.

This rearrangement joins TRBV5-1 to TRBJ2-5; possibly TRBD2 for D (6 bases). V was cut by 0 bases and J by 5 bases, with 8 bases left in between. The CDR3 runs to 13 residues. Germline CDR1 reads SGHRS; CDR2 reads YFSETQ. The CDR3 protein is CASSLAAGETQYF. CDR3 coding DNA: TGCGCCAGCAGCTTGGCCGCGGGGGAGACCCAGTACTTC. The whole variable domain, remainder taken from reference TRBV5-1 and TRBJ2-5, is KAGVTQTPRYLIKTRGQQVTLSCSPISGHRSVSWYQQTPGQGLQFLFEYFSETQRNKGNFPGRFSGRQFSNSRSEMNVSTLELGDSALYLCASSLAAGETQYFGPGTRLLVL.